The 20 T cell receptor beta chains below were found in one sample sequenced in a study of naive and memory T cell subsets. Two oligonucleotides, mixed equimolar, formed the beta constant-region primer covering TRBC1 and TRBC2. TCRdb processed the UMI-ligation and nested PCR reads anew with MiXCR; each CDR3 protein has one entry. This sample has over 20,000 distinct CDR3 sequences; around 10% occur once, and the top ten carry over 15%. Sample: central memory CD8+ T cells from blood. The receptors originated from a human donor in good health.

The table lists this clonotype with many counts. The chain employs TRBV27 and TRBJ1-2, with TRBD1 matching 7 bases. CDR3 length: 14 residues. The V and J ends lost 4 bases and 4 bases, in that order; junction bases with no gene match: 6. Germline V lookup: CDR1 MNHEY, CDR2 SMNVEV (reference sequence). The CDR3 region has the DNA TGTGCCAGCAGTTACGGGACAGCCGGCTATGGCTACACCTTC. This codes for CASSYGTAGYGYTF.

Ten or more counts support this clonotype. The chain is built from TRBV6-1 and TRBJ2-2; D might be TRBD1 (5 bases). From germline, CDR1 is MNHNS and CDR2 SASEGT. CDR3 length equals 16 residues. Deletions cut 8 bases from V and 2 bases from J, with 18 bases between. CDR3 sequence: CASLTRQGHNTGELFF. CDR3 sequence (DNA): TGTGCCAGCCTAACCCGGCAGGGCCATAACACCGGGGAGCTGTTTTTT.

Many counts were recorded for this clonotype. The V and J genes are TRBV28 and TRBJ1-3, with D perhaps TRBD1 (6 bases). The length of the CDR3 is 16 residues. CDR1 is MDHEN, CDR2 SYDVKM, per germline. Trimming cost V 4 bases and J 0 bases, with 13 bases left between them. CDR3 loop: CASSSVRGPSGNTIYF. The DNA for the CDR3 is TGTGCCAGCAGTTCCGTCCGGGGGCCCTCTGGAAACACCATATATTTT.

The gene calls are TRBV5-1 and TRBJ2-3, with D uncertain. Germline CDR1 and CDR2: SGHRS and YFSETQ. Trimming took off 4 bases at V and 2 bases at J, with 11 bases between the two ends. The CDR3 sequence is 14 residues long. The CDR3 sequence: CASSRRPVTDTQYF. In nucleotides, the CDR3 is TGCGCCAGCAGCCGGAGACCGGTCACAGATACGCAGTATTTT.

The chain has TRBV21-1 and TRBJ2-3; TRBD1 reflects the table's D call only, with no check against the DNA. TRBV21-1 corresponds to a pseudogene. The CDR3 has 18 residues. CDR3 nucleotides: TGTGCCAGCAGCAAAGGGACCACAGGGAGAGGAAGGGCAGATACGCAGTATTTT. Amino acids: CASSKGTTGRGRADTQYF.

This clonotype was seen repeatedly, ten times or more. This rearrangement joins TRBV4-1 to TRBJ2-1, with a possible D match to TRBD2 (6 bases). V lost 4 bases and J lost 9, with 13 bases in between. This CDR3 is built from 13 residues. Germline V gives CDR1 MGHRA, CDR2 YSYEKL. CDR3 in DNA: TGCGCCAGCAGCCGCCTAGGCGGGGCTGAGCAGTTCTTC. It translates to CASSRLGGAEQFF.

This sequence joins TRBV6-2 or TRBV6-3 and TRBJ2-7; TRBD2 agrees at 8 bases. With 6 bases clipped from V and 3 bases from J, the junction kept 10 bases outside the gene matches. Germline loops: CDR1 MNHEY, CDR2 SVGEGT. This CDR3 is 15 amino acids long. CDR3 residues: CASRTPTSGVYEQYF. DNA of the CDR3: TGTGCCAGCAGGACCCCAACTAGCGGAGTCTACGAGCAGTACTTC.

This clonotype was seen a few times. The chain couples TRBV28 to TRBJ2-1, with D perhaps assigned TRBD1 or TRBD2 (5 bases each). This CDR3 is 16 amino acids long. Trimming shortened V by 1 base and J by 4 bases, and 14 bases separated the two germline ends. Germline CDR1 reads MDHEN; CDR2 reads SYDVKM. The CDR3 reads CASSLLGRDAYNEQFF. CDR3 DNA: TGTGCCAGCAGTTTATTGGGACGCGACGCATACAATGAGCAGTTCTTC. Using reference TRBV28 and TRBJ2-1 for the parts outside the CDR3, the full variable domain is DVKVTQSSRYLVKRTGEKVFLECVQDMDHENMFWYRQDPGLGLRLIYFSYDVKMKEKGDIPEGYSVSREKKERFSLILESASTNQTSMYLCASSLLGRDAYNEQFFGPGTRLTVL.

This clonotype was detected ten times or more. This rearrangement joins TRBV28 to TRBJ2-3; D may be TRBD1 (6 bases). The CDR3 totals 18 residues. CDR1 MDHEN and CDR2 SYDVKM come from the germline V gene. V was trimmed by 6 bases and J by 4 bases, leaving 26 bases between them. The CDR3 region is CASSHPYSSGARADTQYF. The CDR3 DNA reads TGTGCCAGCAGCCACCCTTACTCCTCAGGGGCTCGGGCAGATACGCAGTATTTT.

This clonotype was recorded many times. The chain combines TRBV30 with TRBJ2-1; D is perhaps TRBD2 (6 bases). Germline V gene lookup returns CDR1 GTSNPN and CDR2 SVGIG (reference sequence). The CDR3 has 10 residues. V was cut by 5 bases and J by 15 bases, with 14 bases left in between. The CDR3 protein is CAWERAAMFF. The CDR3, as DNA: TGTGCCTGGGAGCGGGCCGCCATGTTCTTC.

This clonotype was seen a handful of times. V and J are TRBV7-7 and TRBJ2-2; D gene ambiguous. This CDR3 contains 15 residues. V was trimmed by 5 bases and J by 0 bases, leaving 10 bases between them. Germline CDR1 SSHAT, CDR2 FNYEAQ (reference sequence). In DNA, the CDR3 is TGTGCCAGCAGCCGCAGTCGGACGAACACCGGGGAGCTGTTTTTT. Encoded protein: CASSRSRTNTGELFF.

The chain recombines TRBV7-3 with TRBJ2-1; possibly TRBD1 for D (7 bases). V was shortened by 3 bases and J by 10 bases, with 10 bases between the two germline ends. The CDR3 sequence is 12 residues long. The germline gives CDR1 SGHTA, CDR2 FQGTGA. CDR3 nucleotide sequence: TGTGCCAGCAGCTTCCAGGGGGGCGAGCAGTTCTTC. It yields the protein CASSFQGGEQFF.

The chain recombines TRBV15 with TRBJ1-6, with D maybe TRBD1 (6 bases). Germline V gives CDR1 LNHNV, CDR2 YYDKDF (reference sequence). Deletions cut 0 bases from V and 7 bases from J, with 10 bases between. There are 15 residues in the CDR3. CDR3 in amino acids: CATSRDSGENSPLHF. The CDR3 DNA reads TGTGCCACCAGCAGAGATTCAGGGGAGAATTCACCCCTCCACTTT. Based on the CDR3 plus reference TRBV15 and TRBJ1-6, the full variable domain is DAMVIQNPRYQVTQFGKPVTLSCSQTLNHNVMYWYQQKSSQAPKLLFHYYDKDFNNEADTPDNFQSRRPNTSFCFLDIRSPGLGDTAMYLCATSRDSGENSPLHFGNGTRLTVT.

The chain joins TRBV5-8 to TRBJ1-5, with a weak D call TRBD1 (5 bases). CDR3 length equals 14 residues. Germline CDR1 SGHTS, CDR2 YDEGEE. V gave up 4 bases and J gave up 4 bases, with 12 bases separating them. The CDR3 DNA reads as TGTGCCAGCAGCGTCAGGGTTCGGAATCAGCCCCAGCATTTT. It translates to CASSVRVRNQPQHF.

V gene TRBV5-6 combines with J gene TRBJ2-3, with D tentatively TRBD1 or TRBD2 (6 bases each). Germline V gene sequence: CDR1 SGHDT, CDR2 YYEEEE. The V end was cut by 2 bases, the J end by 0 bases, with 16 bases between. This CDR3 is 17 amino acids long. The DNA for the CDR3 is TGTGCCAGCAGCTTACGCGGGACACCTTCTAGCACAGATACGCAGTATTTT. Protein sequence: CASSLRGTPSSTDTQYF.

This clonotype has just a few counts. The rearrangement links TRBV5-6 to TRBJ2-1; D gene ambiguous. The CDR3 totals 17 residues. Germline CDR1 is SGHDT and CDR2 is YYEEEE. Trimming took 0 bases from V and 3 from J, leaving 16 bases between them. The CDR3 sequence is CASSLARDYKNYNEQFF. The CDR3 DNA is TGTGCCAGCAGCTTGGCTAGGGATTATAAAAACTACAATGAGCAGTTCTTC.

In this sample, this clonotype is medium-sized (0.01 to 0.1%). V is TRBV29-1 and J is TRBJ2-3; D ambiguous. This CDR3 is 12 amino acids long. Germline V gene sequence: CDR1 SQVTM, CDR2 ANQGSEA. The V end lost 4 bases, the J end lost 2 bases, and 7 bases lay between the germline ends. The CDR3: CSVVVDTDTQYF. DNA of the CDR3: TGCAGCGTTGTTGTTGACACAGATACGCAGTATTTT.

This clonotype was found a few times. CDR3 protein: CSVGLAGAIDTQYF. In DNA, the CDR3 is TGCAGCGTTGGGCTAGCGGGAGCAATAGATACGCAGTATTTT. The chain links TRBV29-1 to TRBJ2-3, with TRBD2 matching 10 bases. This CDR3 has 14 amino acids. V gave up 4 bases and J gave up 5 bases; unmatched junction bases: 6. CDR1 and CDR2 from the germline V gene are SQVTM and ANQGSEA.

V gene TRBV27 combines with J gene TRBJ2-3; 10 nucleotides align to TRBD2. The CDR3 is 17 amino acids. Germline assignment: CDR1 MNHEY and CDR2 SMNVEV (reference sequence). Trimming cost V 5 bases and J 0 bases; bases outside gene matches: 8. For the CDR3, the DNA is TGTGCCAGCAGTCCCTGGACTAGCGGAAGTAGCACAGATACGCAGTATTTT. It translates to CASSPWTSGSSTDTQYF.

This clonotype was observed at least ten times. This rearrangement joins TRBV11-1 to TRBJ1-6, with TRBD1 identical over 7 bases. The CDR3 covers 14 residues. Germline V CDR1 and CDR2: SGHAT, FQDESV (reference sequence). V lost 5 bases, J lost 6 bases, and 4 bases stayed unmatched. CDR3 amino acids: CASSHGTVNSPLHF. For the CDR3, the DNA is TGTGCCAGCAGCCACGGGACAGTTAATTCACCCCTCCACTTT. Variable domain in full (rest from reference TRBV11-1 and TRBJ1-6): EAEVAQSPRYKITEKSQAVAFWCDPISGHATLYWYRQILGQGPELLVQFQDESVVDDSQLPKDRFSAERLKGVDSTLKIQPAELGDSAMYLCASSHGTVNSPLHFGNGTRLTVT.